These T cell receptor beta chains were read from a single sample in a study of OX40 agonist ivuxolimab in advanced cancers. Clones were sequenced by immunoSEQ multiplex PCR, and TCRdb holds only the in-frame ones, with some missing. The sample records fewer than 40,000 clones, around three quarters being singletons. The source was CD4+ or CD8+ T cells sorted from blood, collected in a trial of the OX40 agonist ivuxolimab. The receptors were gathered from an adult with an advanced solid tumor such as melanoma, head and neck, liver or kidney cancer. Each CDR3 is given with its conserved first and last residue. A D gene is named only where the DNA matches it firmly. The size field is filled for only some rows; it gives once, few, many or a size class.

J gene: TRBJ2-7
clone size: NA
D gene: NA
V gene: TRBV30
CDR3 DNA: TGTGCCTGGAGTGGGGACACCTACGAGCAGTACTTC
CDR3 protein: CAWSGDTYEQYF

J gene: TRBJ2-5
clone size: NA
D gene: NA
V gene: TRBV5-8
CDR3 DNA: TGTGCCAGCAGCATACCTACAGGGAACGCGGAGACCCAGTACTTC
CDR3 protein: CASSIPTGNAETQYF

J gene: TRBJ2-2
clone size: NA
D gene: TRBD2
V gene: TRBV11-2
CDR3 DNA: TGTGCCAGCAGACAACCCGGGAGGACCGGGGAGCTGTTTTTT
CDR3 protein: CASRQPGRTGELFF

J gene: TRBJ2-7
clone size: NA
D gene: NA
V gene: TRBV15
CDR3 DNA: TGTGCCACCAGCAGAGATCGTCACGAGCAGTACTTC
CDR3 protein: CATSRDRHEQYF

J gene: TRBJ1-1
clone size: NA
D gene: NA
V gene: TRBV27
CDR3 DNA: TGTGCCAGCAAGAGGGGTTCCTACACTGAAGCTTTCTTT
CDR3 protein: CASKRGSYTEAFF

J gene: TRBJ1-5
clone size: NA
D gene: TRBD1
V gene: TRBV18
CDR3 DNA: TGTGCCAGCTCACCGCCCGGACAGGGAGGGAAGAGTGGGGCCCAGCATTTT
CDR3 protein: CASSPPGQGGKSGAQHF

J gene: TRBJ1-1
clone size: NA
D gene: NA
V gene: TRBV28
CDR3 DNA: TGTGCCAGCAGTTTAATGGGGAGACGGGCCGGGAACACTGAAGCTTTCTTT
CDR3 protein: CASSLMGRRAGNTEAFF

J gene: TRBJ1-1
clone size: few
D gene: NA
V gene: TRBV6-1
CDR3 DNA: TGTGCCAGCAATGCAGACCTTTTGAACACTGAAGCTTTCTTT
CDR3 protein: CASNADLLNTEAFF

J gene: TRBJ1-1
clone size: medium-sized
D gene: NA
V gene: TRBV19
CDR3 DNA: TGTGCCAGTAGTATAGATCAGTTGAACACTGAAGCTTTCTTT
CDR3 protein: CASSIDQLNTEAFF

J gene: TRBJ2-5
clone size: once
D gene: NA
V gene: TRBV27
CDR3 DNA: TGTGCCAGCCGGTCCTCCTATTGGTCAGAAGAGACCCAGTACTTC
CDR3 protein: CASRSSYWSEETQYF

J gene: TRBJ2-3
clone size: NA
D gene: NA
V gene: TRBV7-8
CDR3 DNA: TGTGCCAGCAGCAGAAGGGGGGGCGAGGGCACAGATACGCAGTATTTT
CDR3 protein: CASSRRGGEGTDTQYF

J gene: TRBJ2-1
clone size: NA
D gene: NA
V gene: TRBV7-8
CDR3 DNA: TGTGCCAGCAGCCCGAGGGGCATAGTAGTTGAGCAGTTCTTC
CDR3 protein: CASSPRGIVVEQFF

J gene: TRBJ2-7
clone size: NA
D gene: NA
V gene: TRBV5-6
CDR3 DNA: TGTGCCAGCAGCTATGCTGACGAGCAGTACTTC
CDR3 protein: CASSYADEQYF

J gene: TRBJ2-1
clone size: NA
D gene: TRBD2
V gene: TRBV10-3
CDR3 DNA: TGTGCCATCGGGACTAGCGGTAACAACAATGAGCAGTTCTTC
CDR3 protein: CAIGTSGNNNEQFF

J gene: TRBJ2-5
clone size: NA
D gene: NA
V gene: TRBV2
CDR3 DNA: TGTGCCAGCAACGAGGCGGCCTTACAAGAGACCCAGTACTTC
CDR3 protein: CASNEAALQETQYF

J gene: TRBJ2-7
clone size: NA
D gene: TRBD1
V gene: TRBV19
CDR3 DNA: TGTGCCAGTAGTAAAACTCGGGGACAGGCCTTATACGAGCAGTACTTC
CDR3 protein: CASSKTRGQALYEQYF

J gene: TRBJ1-3
clone size: NA
D gene: NA
V gene: TRBV28
CDR3 DNA: TGTGCCAGCAGTTTAGTCTCGCGCTCTGGAAACACCATATATTTT
CDR3 protein: CASSLVSRSGNTIYF

J gene: TRBJ2-7
clone size: few
D gene: TRBD1
V gene: TRBV15
CDR3 DNA: TGTGCCACCAGAGAAGGGACAGTCAGCGAGCAGTACTTC
CDR3 protein: CATREGTVSEQYF

J gene: TRBJ2-5
clone size: NA
D gene: TRBD2
V gene: TRBV27
CDR3 DNA: TGTGCCAGCAGTTTATATTCGACTAGCAGAGAGACCCAGTACTTC
CDR3 protein: CASSLYSTSRETQYF

J gene: TRBJ1-4
clone size: NA
D gene: NA
V gene: TRBV28
CDR3 DNA: TGTGCCAGCAGGGGTGGCGGGAAGTTCGGTGAAAAACTGTTTTTT
CDR3 protein: CASRGGGKFGEKLFF

J gene: TRBJ1-5
clone size: NA
D gene: TRBD1
V gene: TRBV7-9
CDR3 DNA: TGTGCCAGCAGCTCAGGGACAGGGTCGTATAGCAATCAGCCCCAGCATTTT
CDR3 protein: CASSSGTGSYSNQPQHF

J gene: TRBJ2-2
clone size: once
D gene: TRBD1
V gene: TRBV10-3
CDR3 DNA: TGTGCCACTAGAGCCGGACAGGGGGCGGGCGGGGAGCTGTTTTTT
CDR3 protein: CATRAGQGAGGELFF

J gene: TRBJ1-5
clone size: NA
D gene: TRBD1
V gene: TRBV28
CDR3 DNA: TGTGCCAGCAGTCTCCAGGGGGTTAGCAATCAGCCCCAGCATTTT
CDR3 protein: CASSLQGVSNQPQHF

J gene: TRBJ2-1
clone size: NA
D gene: TRBD2
V gene: TRBV27
CDR3 DNA: TGTGCCAGCACGCCTCGCGGGGGACGGGATGAGCAGTTCTTC
CDR3 protein: CASTPRGGRDEQFF

J gene: TRBJ1-1
clone size: NA
D gene: TRBD1
V gene: TRBV28
CDR3 DNA: TGTGCCAGCAGTTTGGGGGACAGGGAGAACACTGAAGCTTTCTTT
CDR3 protein: CASSLGDRENTEAFF

J gene: TRBJ2-3
clone size: NA
D gene: NA
V gene: TRBV6-6
CDR3 DNA: TGTGCCAGCAGGGGTGGGGGTGGCACAGATACGCAGTATTTT
CDR3 protein: CASRGGGGTDTQYF

J gene: TRBJ1-4
clone size: NA
D gene: NA
V gene: TRBV4-1
CDR3 DNA: TGCGCCAGCAGCCGATTTGACGATGAAAAACTGTTTTTT
CDR3 protein: CASSRFDDEKLFF

J gene: TRBJ2-1
clone size: NA
D gene: NA
V gene: TRBV5-1
CDR3 DNA: TGCGCCAGCAGCTTGGTGGCTAGCTTCAATGAGCAGTTCTTC
CDR3 protein: CASSLVASFNEQFF

J gene: TRBJ2-7
clone size: NA
D gene: NA
V gene: TRBV10-3
CDR3 DNA: TGTGCCATCAGTGTGGGCTCCGAGCAGTACTTC
CDR3 protein: CAISVGSEQYF

J gene: TRBJ2-1
clone size: NA
D gene: NA
V gene: TRBV2
CDR3 DNA: TGTGCCAGCAGTGTGGACTGGTCGAGTGAGCAGTTCTTC
CDR3 protein: CASSVDWSSEQFF

J gene: TRBJ1-6
clone size: NA
D gene: NA
V gene: TRBV27
CDR3 DNA: TGTGCCAGCAGTTTGGTACGGGGAAATTCACCCCTCCACTTT
CDR3 protein: CASSLVRGNSPLHF

J gene: TRBJ1-2
clone size: NA
D gene: NA
V gene: TRBV5-4
CDR3 DNA: TGTGCCAGCAGCCCGGACAGAAACTATGGCTACACCTTC
CDR3 protein: CASSPDRNYGYTF

J gene: TRBJ2-5
clone size: NA
D gene: TRBD2
V gene: TRBV2
CDR3 DNA: TGTGCCAGCAGTGAAGAGGTGAAGGGACTAGCGGGAAGGGAGACCCAGTACTTC
CDR3 protein: CASSEEVKGLAGRETQYF